This record concerns one T cell receptor beta chain sequence. This clonotype was detected a few times. The specificity of this receptor is unknown. Base qualities are missing; no much larger clone stands one base away. The cysteine opens and the phenylalanine closes a CDR3 of 16 amino acids. The entry retains the CDR3 DNA only, 48 bases that are in frame from base 1. V drops 1 base and J drops 0 bases, leaving 10 bases in between. Looking up the germline V gene yields CDR1 MGHRA and CDR2 YSYEKL. TCR beta repertoires were profiled from peripheral blood of roughly 13 young patients with multiple sclerosis to demonstrate the VDJtools post-analysis software. Multiple sclerosis patients were children and adolescents aged roughly 6 to 17 years. Library preparation employed PCR. The data were produced on an Illumina HiSeq 2500. To reduce PCR and sequencing biases, unique molecular identifiers were incorporated into the TCR beta cDNA libraries. Roughly 500,000 cDNA molecules were obtained for every 1 to 10 million input T cells, so each molecule roughly corresponded to one T cell. The patient libraries were prepared and sequenced with the same protocol used for the earlier healthy control dataset. Within a given batch, samples were prepared together, multiplexed and sequenced on the same HiSeq lane. As for how the authors treated the data: MIGEC was used to process the raw barcoded reads, and molecular identifier groups with only a single read were discarded before consensus assembly and CDR3 extraction. Clonotype tables were post-analysed with VDJtools, normalizing diversity by down-sampling all datasets to the smallest sample size. To correct batch-related cross-sample contamination, repertoire overlap clustering matched CDR3 amino acid sequences but not nucleotide sequences. TCRdb reran the public reads through fastp at Q25 and MiXCR, keeping productive beta chains. Each CDR3 protein appears once, grouped with its most common genes and DNA. The V and J calls follow TCRdb's processing rather than the paper's. The sample table records about 400,000 distinct CDR3 sequences; roughly 36% of these occur just once. About an eighth of the sample rests with the top ten.

This sample was included in a study of post-analysis software for immune sequencing data (dated by TCRdb to the mid-2010s). Regarding the study in general: Disease courses on record covered relapsing-remitting, secondary progressive and progressive-relapsing multiple sclerosis, though some patients had no subtype annotation. The patient repertoires were compared against approximately eleven previously published healthy control repertoires obtained from donors aged about 6 to 26 years. A subset of samples was prepared in parallel using single-end sample barcoding, then pooled and co-amplified after Illumina adapter ligation. On the study overall, not on this receptor specifically: The control group was slightly older than the multiple sclerosis patient group. Significantly higher frequencies in patients than in controls were found for about 5 TRBV segments, including TRBV5-6, TRBV5-1 and TRBV20-1. Normalized Chao1 diversity was significantly lower in multiple sclerosis patients than controls, suggesting substantial peripheral T-cell clonal expansion. Direct clustering with F measure revealed strong co-clustering of samples prepared in the same batch, which led to a batch-effect correction.

The V and J segments used are TRBV4-1 and TRBJ2-1, with the D segment possibly TRBD1 or TRBD2, each aligning over 7 bases. Sequencing was done on a sample of blood. The source of this sequence is a girl between 10 and 17 years old with multiple sclerosis. The CDR3 reads as follows: CASSQAGGASYNEQFF. The nucleotides are TGCGCCAGCAGCCAAGCAGGGGGGGCCTCCTACAATGAGCAGTTCTTC.